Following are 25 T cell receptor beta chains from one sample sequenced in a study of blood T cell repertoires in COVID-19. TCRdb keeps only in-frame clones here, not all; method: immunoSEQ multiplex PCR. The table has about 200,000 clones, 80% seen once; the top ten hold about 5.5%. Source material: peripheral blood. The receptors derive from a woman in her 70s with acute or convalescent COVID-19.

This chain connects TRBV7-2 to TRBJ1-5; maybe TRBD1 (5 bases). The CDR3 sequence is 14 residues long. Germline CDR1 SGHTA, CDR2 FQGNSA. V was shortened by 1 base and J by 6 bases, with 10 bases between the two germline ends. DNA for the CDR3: TGTGCCAGCAGCTTAGTGGGGGGTGCTCAGCCCCAGCATTTT. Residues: CASSLVGGAQPQHF.

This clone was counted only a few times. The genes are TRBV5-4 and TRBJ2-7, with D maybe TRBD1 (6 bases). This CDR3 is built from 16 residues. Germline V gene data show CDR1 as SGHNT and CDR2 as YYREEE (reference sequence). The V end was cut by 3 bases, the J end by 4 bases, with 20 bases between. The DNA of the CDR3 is TGTGCCAGCAGCTCACAGGGTTCAGGGATCAATTACGAGCAGTACTTC. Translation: CASSSQGSGINYEQYF.

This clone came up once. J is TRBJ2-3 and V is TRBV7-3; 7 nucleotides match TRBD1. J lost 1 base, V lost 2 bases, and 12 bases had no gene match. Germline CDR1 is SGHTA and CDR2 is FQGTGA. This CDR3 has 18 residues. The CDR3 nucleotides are TGTGCCAGCAGCTTACAACCGGGACAGAGGGGACGCACAGATACGCAGTATTTT. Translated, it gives CASSLQPGQRGRTDTQYF.

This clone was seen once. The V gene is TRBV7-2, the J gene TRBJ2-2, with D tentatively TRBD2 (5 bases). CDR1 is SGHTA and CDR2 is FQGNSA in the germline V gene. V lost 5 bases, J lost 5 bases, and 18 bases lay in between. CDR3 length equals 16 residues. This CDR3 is CASSKESGVRTGELFF. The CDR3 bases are TGTGCCAGCAGCAAGGAAAGCGGAGTTCGGACCGGGGAGCTGTTTTTT. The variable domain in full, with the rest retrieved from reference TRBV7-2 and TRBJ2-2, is GAGVSQSPSNKVTEKGKDVELRCDPISGHTALYWYRQSLGQGLEFLIYFQGNSAPDKSGLPSDRFSAERTGGSVSTLTIQRTQQEDSAVYLCASSKESGVRTGELFFGEGSRLTVL.

CDR3 residues: CASRGLAGTDTQYF. CDR3 nucleotide sequence: TGTGCCAGTAGGGGACTAGCGGGAACGGATACGCAGTATTTT. The V call is TRBV19, the J call TRBJ2-3, with 13 bases matching TRBD2. This CDR3 contains 14 residues. V lost 6 bases, J lost 6 bases, and 3 bases stayed unmatched. The germline CDR1 and CDR2 sequences are LNHDA and SQIVND (reference sequence).

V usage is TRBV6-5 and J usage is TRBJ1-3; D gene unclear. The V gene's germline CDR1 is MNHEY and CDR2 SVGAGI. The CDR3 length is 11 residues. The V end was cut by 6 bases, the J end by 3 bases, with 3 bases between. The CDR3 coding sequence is TGTGCCAGCAGCTATGGAAACACCATATATTTT. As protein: CASSYGNTIYF.

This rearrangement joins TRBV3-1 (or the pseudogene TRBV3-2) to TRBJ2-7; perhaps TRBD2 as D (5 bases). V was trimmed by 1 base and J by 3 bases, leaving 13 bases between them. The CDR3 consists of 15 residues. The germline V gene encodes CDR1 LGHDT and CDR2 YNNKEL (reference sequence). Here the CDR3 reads CASSQVVGAYYEQYF. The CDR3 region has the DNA TGTGCCAGCAGCCAAGTTGTGGGAGCGTACTACGAGCAGTACTTC.

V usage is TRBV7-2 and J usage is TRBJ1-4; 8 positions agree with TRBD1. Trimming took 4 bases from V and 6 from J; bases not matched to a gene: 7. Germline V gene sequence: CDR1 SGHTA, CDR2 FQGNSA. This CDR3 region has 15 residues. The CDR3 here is CASSSQGARDEKLFF. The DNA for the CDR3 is TGTGCCAGCAGCTCGCAGGGGGCGCGTGATGAAAAACTGTTTTTT.

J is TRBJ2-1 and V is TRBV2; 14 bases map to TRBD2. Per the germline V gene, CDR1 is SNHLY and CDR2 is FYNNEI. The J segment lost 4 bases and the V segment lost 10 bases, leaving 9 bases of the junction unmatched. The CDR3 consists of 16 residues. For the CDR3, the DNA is TGTGCCACGCTGACTAGCGGGAGGGCCGGGTACAATGAGCAGTTCTTC. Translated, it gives CATLTSGRAGYNEQFF.

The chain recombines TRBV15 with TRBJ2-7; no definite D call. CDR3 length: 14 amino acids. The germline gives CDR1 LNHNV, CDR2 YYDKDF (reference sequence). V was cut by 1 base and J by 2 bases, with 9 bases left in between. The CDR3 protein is CATSRVFGAYEQYF. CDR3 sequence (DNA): TGTGCCACCAGCAGAGTCTTCGGAGCCTACGAGCAGTACTTC.

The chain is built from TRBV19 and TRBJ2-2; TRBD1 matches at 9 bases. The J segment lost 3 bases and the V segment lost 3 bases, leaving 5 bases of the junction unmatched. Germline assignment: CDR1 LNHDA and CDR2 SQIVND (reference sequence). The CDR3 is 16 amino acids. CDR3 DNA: TGTGCCAGTAGTATCGGGGGACAGGGCTACACCGGGGAGCTGTTTTTT. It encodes CASSIGGQGYTGELFF.

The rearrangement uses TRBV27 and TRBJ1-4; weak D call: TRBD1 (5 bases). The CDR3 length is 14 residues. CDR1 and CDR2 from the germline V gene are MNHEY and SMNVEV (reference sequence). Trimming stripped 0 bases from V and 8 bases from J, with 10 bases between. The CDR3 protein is CASSLSGVREKLFF. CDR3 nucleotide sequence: TGTGCCAGCAGTTTATCAGGGGTTCGGGAAAAACTGTTTTTT.

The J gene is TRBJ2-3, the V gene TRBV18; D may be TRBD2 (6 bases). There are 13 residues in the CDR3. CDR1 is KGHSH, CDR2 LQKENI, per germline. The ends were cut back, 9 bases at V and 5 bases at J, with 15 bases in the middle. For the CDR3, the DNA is TGTGCCAGTTGCGATCGGCGGGGAGATACGCAGTATTTT. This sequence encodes CASCDRRGDTQYF.

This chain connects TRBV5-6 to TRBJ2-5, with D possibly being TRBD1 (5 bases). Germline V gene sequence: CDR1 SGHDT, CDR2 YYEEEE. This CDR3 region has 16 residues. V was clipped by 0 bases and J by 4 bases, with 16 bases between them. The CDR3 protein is CASSLGLASQGETQYF. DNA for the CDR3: TGTGCCAGCAGCTTGGGACTGGCTAGTCAGGGAGAGACCCAGTACTTC.

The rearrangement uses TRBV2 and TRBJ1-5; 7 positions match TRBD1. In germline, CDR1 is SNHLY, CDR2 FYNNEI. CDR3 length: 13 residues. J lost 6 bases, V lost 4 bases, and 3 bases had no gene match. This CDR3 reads CASSVYRGQPQHF. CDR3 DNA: TGTGCCAGCAGTGTATACAGGGGTCAGCCCCAGCATTTT.

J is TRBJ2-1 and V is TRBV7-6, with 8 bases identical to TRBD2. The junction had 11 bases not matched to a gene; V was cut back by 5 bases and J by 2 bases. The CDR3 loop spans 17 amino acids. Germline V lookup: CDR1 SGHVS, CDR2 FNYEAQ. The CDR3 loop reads CASSRGGNTVPYNEQFF. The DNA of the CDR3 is TGTGCCAGCAGCCGGGGGGGTAACACTGTGCCCTACAATGAGCAGTTCTTC. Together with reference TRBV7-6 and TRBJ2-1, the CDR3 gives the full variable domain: GAGVSQSPRYKVTKRGQDVALRCDPISGHVSLYWYRQALGQGPEFLTYFNYEAQQDKSGLPNDRFSAERPEGSISTLTIQRTEQRDSAMYRCASSRGGNTVPYNEQFFGPGTRLTVL.

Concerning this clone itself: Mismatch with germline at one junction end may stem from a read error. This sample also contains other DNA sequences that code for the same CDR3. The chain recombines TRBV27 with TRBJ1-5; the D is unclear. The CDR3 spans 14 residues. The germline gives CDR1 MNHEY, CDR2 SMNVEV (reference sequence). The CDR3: CASSSQYSNQPQHF. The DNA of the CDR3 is TGTGCCAGTAGTTCCCAGTATAGCAATCAGCCCCAGCATTTT.

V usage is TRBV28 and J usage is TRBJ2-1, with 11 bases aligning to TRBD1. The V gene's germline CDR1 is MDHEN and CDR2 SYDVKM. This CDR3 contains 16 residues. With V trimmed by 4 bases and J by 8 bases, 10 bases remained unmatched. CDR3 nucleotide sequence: TGTGCCAGCAGTTCCGGGACAGGGGGGGGGAAAGATGAGCAGTTCTTC. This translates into CASSSGTGGGKDEQFF.

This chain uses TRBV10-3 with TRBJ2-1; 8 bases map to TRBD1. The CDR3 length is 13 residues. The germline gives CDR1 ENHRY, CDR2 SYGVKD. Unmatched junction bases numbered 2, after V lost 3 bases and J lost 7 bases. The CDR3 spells CAISERQGNEQFF. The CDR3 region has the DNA TGTGCCATCAGTGAACGACAGGGGAATGAGCAGTTCTTC.

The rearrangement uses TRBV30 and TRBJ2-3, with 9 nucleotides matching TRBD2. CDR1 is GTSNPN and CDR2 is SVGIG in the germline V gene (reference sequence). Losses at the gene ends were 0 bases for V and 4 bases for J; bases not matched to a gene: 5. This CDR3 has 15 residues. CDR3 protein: CAWSVPAGGADTQYF. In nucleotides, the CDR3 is TGTGCCTGGAGTGTACCAGCGGGAGGAGCAGATACGCAGTATTTT. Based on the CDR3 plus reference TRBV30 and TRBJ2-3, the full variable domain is SQTIHQWPATLVQPVGSPLSLECTVEGTSNPNLYWYRQAAGRGLQLLFYSVGIGQISSEVPQNLSASRPQDRQFILSSKKLLLSDSGFYLCAWSVPAGGADTQYFGPGTRLTVL.

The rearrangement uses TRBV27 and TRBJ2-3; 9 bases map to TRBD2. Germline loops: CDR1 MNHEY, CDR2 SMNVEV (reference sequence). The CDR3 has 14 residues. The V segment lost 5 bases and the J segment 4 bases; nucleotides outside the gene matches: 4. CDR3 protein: CASSLRLAADTQYF. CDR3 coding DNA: TGTGCCAGCAGTCTTCGACTAGCGGCAGATACGCAGTATTTT.

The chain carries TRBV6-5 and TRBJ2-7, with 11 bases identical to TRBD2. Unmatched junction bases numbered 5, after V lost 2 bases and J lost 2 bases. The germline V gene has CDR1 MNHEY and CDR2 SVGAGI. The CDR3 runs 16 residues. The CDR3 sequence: CASSYRTSGRPYEQYF. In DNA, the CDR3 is TGTGCCAGCAGTTACAGGACTAGCGGGCGTCCCTACGAGCAGTACTTC.

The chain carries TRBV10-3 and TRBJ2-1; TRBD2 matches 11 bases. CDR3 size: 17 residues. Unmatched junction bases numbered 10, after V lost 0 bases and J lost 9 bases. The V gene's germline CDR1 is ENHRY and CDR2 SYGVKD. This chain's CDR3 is CAISESAGSGRGGEQFF. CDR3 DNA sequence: TGTGCCATCAGTGAGTCTGCCGGTAGCGGGAGGGGAGGTGAGCAGTTCTTC.

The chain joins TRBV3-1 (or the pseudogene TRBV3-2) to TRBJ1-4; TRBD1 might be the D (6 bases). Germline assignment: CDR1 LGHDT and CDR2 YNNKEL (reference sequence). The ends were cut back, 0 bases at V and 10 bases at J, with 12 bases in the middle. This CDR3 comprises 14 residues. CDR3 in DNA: TGTGCCAGCAGCCAAGAGGGGGCGCTGGGAAAACTGTTTTTT. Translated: CASSQEGALGKLFF.

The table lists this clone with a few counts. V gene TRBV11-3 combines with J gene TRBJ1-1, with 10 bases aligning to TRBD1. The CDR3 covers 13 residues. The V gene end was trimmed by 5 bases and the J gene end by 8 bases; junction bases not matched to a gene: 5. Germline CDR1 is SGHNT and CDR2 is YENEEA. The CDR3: CASSQDRGREAFF. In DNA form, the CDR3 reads TGTGCCAGCAGCCAAGACAGGGGGCGCGAAGCTTTCTTT.